The sequence of this T cell receptor beta chain was determined in a study of T-cell memory formation after mild COVID-19. Study-wide context: Largely, the TCR clusters proved donor specific. Study-level findings and limits: CM and EM subsets held most contracting CD4+ clones; EMRA held CD8+ ones. Contracting clones, day 15 to 85, had balanced CD4/CD8, and later expanders favored CD4+.

The CDR3 totals 15 residues. The germline V gene encodes CDR1 SGHRS and CDR2 YFSETQ. V lost 0 bases and J lost 0, with 9 bases in between. As regards this clonotype: Its antigen is unknown.

TCRdb passed the 5' RACE reads through MiXCR, listing each CDR3 protein once. Among about 390,000 distinct CDR3 sequences listed, roughly 15% were seen once. The chain carries TRBV5-1 and TRBJ1-2; D remains unclear. The origin of this receptor is a man between 18 and 35 years old who had mild COVID-19 (a few samples of this study predate the infection). Cell type and time point are not known. Sequencing used PBMCs or a T cell subset sorted from them (not recorded which). The CDR3 bases are TGCGCCAGCAGCTTGGGCGTTTCCCCTAACTATGGCTACACCTTC. Protein: CASSLGVSPNYGYTF.